Below, 22 T cell receptor beta chains from the same sample are listed, as sequenced in a study of blood T cell repertoires in COVID-19. Repertoires were generated with immunoSEQ multiplex PCR, while TCRdb's copy carries only in-frame clones and drops some. The sample shows just over 90,000 clones, about 80% of them seen only once. The specimen sequenced was peripheral blood. These receptors were obtained from a human donor in a cohort sampled during active COVID-19.

The chain has TRBV6-5 and TRBJ1-5; D unresolved. CDR1 is MNHEY, CDR2 SVGAGI, per germline. There are 13 residues in the CDR3. V was shortened by 5 bases and J by 1 base, with 6 bases between the two germline ends. The CDR3 sequence is CASSRESNQPQHF. CDR3 DNA sequence: TGTGCCAGCAGTAGGGAGAGCAATCAGCCCCAGCATTTT.

The rearrangement links TRBV2 to TRBJ2-3; 9 bases align to TRBD2. The germline CDR1 and CDR2 sequences are SNHLY and FYNNEI. The V segment lost 5 bases and the J segment 1 base; nucleotides outside the gene matches: 7. This CDR3 comprises 16 residues. CDR3 nucleotide sequence: TGTGCCAGCAGTTCTGACGTAGCGGGGGGCACAGATACGCAGTATTTT. Translating gives CASSSDVAGGTDTQYF.

The V gene is TRBV19, the J gene TRBJ2-6; weak D call: TRBD2 (5 bases). Per germline, CDR1 LNHDA and CDR2 SQIVND (reference sequence). The CDR3 has 16 residues. V lost 5 bases and J lost 2, with 13 bases in between. The CDR3 region has the DNA TGTGCCAGTAGTTCCCCCCCCGGGACTGGGGCCAACGTCCTGACTTTC. Protein product: CASSSPPGTGANVLTF.

The V call is TRBV12-3 or TRBV12-4, the J call TRBJ2-2; 7 bases map to TRBD1. This CDR3 comprises 13 residues. Germline trimming cut 5 bases from V and 5 bases from J; bases unmatched to any gene: 2. CDR3 nucleotides: TGTGCCAGCAGTACAGGGGCGACCGGGGAGCTGTTTTTT. This encodes CASSTGATGELFF.

This clone has only one observation. The chain employs TRBV11-3 and TRBJ2-1, with 14 bases matching TRBD2. The germline V gene has CDR1 SGHNT and CDR2 YENEEA. CDR3 length: 15 residues. The V gene end was trimmed by 5 bases and the J gene end by 7 bases; junction bases not matched to a gene: 4. The CDR3 region is CASSIGTSGSNEQFF. The CDR3 nucleotides are TGTGCCAGCAGCATAGGGACTAGCGGGAGTAATGAGCAGTTCTTC.

The chain recombines TRBV19 with TRBJ1-6; D ambiguous. V was clipped by 5 bases and J by 2 bases, with 13 bases between them. The germline CDR1 and CDR2 sequences are LNHDA and SQIVND (reference sequence). The CDR3 runs 16 residues. In nucleotides, the CDR3 is TGTGCCAGTAGTCTCAGGACTGCTACCTATAATTCACCCCTCCACTTT. Its protein is CASSLRTATYNSPLHF.

This clone was observed a few times. The chain couples TRBV2 to TRBJ1-2, with D hard to call. Trimming pared 8 bases from V and 4 bases from J, leaving 11 bases between. This CDR3 is built from 12 residues. Looked up from germline, CDR1 is SNHLY and CDR2 is FYNNEI. CDR3 sequence: CASLTVTYGYTF. As DNA, the CDR3 is TGTGCCAGCTTGACTGTAACCTATGGCTACACCTTC.

The genes are TRBV2 and TRBJ1-3; weak D call: TRBD1 (6 bases). From germline, CDR1 is SNHLY and CDR2 FYNNEI. This CDR3 is built from 13 residues. V was cut by 6 bases and J by 8 bases, with 14 bases left in between. The CDR3 loop reads CASSQTGRDTIYF. CDR3 sequence (DNA): TGTGCCAGCAGCCAAACAGGGAGGGACACCATATATTTT.

The chain employs TRBV6-2 or TRBV6-3 and TRBJ2-3, with 8 bases aligning to TRBD2. After removal of 5 bases from V and 3 bases from J, the junction contained 7 bases not matched to a gene. Looked up from germline, CDR1 is MNHEY and CDR2 is SVGEGT. CDR3 length: 15 amino acids. CDR3 DNA sequence: TGTGCCAGCAGTCCCCTAGCGGGCAAGACAGATACGCAGTATTTT. It translates to CASSPLAGKTDTQYF.

The chain employs TRBV24-1 and TRBJ2-5; D call uncertain. The CDR3 has 13 residues. Trimming cost V 3 bases and J 5 bases, with 9 bases left between them. Germline CDR1 KGHDR, CDR2 SFDVKD. The CDR3 spells CATSDPSFETQYF. The CDR3, as DNA: TGTGCCACCAGTGATCCCAGTTTCGAGACCCAGTACTTC.

The rearrangement joins TRBV7-9 to TRBJ1-5; the D gene is possibly TRBD1 (5 bases). With 4 bases removed from V and 4 bases from J, the gap between germline ends came to 11 bases. The CDR3 covers 14 residues. CDR1 SEHNR and CDR2 FQNEAQ come from the germline V gene (reference sequence). DNA of the CDR3: TGTGCCAGCAGCTGGGGGGTGGGGAATCAGCCCCAGCATTTT. Residues: CASSWGVGNQPQHF.

This clone has a handful of counts. The genes are TRBV27 and TRBJ1-6; tentative D call: TRBD1 (6 bases). The CDR3 sequence is 14 residues long. The germline V gene encodes CDR1 MNHEY and CDR2 SMNVEV (reference sequence). V was clipped by 4 bases and J by 9 bases, with 13 bases between them. As DNA, the CDR3 is TGTGCCAGCAGTTACAGGGCTCGGGGTTCACCCCTCCACTTT. Residues: CASSYRARGSPLHF.

The rearrangement joins TRBV19 to TRBJ2-1, with D maybe TRBD2 (6 bases). Trimming pared 8 bases from V and 7 bases from J, leaving 24 bases between. Germline values: CDR1 LNHDA, CDR2 SQIVND (reference sequence). There are 16 residues in the CDR3. The CDR3 sequence is CASANAGTGDRNEQFF. The DNA of the CDR3 is TGTGCCAGTGCCAACGCGGGGACGGGCGATAGGAATGAGCAGTTCTTC.

The J gene is TRBJ2-2, the V gene TRBV7-3; TRBD1 matches at 7 bases. Germline-derived CDR1 and CDR2 are SGHTA and FQGTGA. CDR3 length: 16 residues. J was trimmed by 1 base and V by 1 base; bases with no gene match: 3. The CDR3 sequence is CASSLRGTVNTGELFF. CDR3 coding DNA: TGTGCCAGCAGCTTAAGGGGGACAGTGAACACCGGGGAGCTGTTTTTT. Complete variable domain (other parts from reference TRBV7-3 and TRBJ2-2): GAGVSQTPSNKVTEKGKYVELRCDPISGHTALYWYRQSLGQGPEFLIYFQGTGAADDSGLPNDRFFAVRPEGSVSTLKIQRTERGDSAVYLCASSLRGTVNTGELFFGEGSRLTVL.

The chain employs TRBV5-1 and TRBJ2-1, with D perhaps matching TRBD1 (5 bases). This CDR3 comprises 17 residues. Germline CDR1 SGHRS, CDR2 YFSETQ. The V gene lost 4 bases and the J gene lost 0 bases, with 17 bases spanning the gap. This chain's CDR3 is CASSRDRGFSSYNEQFF. The DNA of the CDR3 is TGCGCCAGCAGCCGCGATAGGGGCTTCAGCTCCTACAATGAGCAGTTCTTC.

This chain connects TRBV6-6 to TRBJ1-1, with 7 bases that match TRBD1. Unmatched junction bases numbered 9, after V lost 5 bases and J lost 6 bases. CDR1 MNHNY and CDR2 SVGAGI come from the germline V gene (reference sequence). CDR3 length equals 14 residues. The CDR3 nucleotides are TGTGCCAGCAGTCCGGGACAGCAAGTCTCTGAAGCTTTCTTT. Its translation: CASSPGQQVSEAFF.

This chain links TRBV7-3 with TRBJ2-3; 7 bases agree with TRBD2. Trimming at V came to 5 bases and at J to 6 bases, leaving 5 bases not matched to a gene. The CDR3 totals 13 residues. Looked up from germline, CDR1 is SGHTA and CDR2 is FQGTGA. The CDR3, as DNA: TGTGCCAGCAGCCGCGGGGGAGGGGATACGCAGTATTTT. Protein sequence: CASSRGGGDTQYF. Full variable domain (remainder filled in from reference TRBV7-3 and TRBJ2-3): GAGVSQTPSNKVTEKGKYVELRCDPISGHTALYWYRQSLGQGPEFLIYFQGTGAADDSGLPNDRFFAVRPEGSVSTLKIQRTERGDSAVYLCASSRGGGDTQYFGPGTRLTVL.

The chain uses TRBV6-5 and TRBJ1-2, with a weak D call TRBD1 (6 bases). CDR1 and CDR2 (germline): MNHEY, SVGAGI. CDR3 size: 15 residues. The V and J ends lost 7 bases and 0 bases respectively, with 15 bases between them. DNA of the CDR3: TGTGCCAGCAAACTACAGGGTCCTGCTAACTATGGCTACACCTTC. Translating it yields CASKLQGPANYGYTF.

This clone has more than one count but fewer than ten. The chain has TRBV10-3 and TRBJ2-1; D is ambiguous. Trimming shortened V by 3 bases and J by 9 bases, and 6 bases separated the two germline ends. The V gene's germline CDR1 is ENHRY and CDR2 SYGVKD. The CDR3 covers 11 residues. CDR3 loop: CAISEESEQFF. The CDR3 DNA reads TGTGCCATCAGTGAAGAGTCTGAGCAGTTCTTC.

J is TRBJ2-1 and V is TRBV28, with D uncertain. Germline V gene sequence: CDR1 MDHEN, CDR2 SYDVKM. The CDR3 runs to 13 residues. V lost 7 bases and J lost 1, with 8 bases in between. This chain's CDR3 is CASNTFSYNEQFF. In DNA, the CDR3 is TGTGCCAGCAATACATTTTCCTACAATGAGCAGTTCTTC.

The chain uses TRBV7-9 and TRBJ2-1; the match to TRBD1 covers 8 bases. V trimming: 1 base; J trimming: 7 bases; junction bases outside the gene matches: 9. This CDR3 region has 16 residues. Germline-derived CDR1 and CDR2 are SEHNR and FQNEAQ (reference sequence). This CDR3 reads CASSLEQGASGNEQFF. The CDR3 DNA follows: TGTGCCAGCAGCTTAGAGCAGGGGGCTTCTGGTAATGAGCAGTTCTTC. Supplemented by reference TRBV7-9 and TRBJ2-1, the full variable domain reads DTGVSQNPRHKITKRGQNVTFRCDPISEHNRLYWYRQTLGQGPEFLTYFQNEAQLEKSRLLSDRFSAERPKGSFSTLEIQRTEQGDSAMYLCASSLEQGASGNEQFFGPGTRLTVL.

This chain joins TRBV2 and TRBJ1-6, with a tentative D call TRBD1 (6 bases). The germline V gene has CDR1 SNHLY and CDR2 FYNNEI. Trimming removed 6 bases from V and 6 bases from J, with 18 bases in between. The CDR3 has 16 residues. The CDR3 protein is CASSYTGIGTNSPLHF. The CDR3 DNA is TGTGCCAGCAGCTATACAGGGATTGGAACTAATTCACCCCTCCACTTT.